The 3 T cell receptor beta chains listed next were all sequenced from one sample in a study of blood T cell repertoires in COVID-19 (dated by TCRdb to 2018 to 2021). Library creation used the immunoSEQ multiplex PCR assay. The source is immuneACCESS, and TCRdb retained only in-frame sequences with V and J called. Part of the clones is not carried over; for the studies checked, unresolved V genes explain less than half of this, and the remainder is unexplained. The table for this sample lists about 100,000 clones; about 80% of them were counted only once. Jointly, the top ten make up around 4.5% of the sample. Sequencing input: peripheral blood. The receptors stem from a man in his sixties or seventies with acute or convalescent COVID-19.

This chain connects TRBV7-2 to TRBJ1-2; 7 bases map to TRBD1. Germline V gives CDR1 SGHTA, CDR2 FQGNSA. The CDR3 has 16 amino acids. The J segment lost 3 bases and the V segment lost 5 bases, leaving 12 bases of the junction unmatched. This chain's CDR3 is CASSPGVGRGDYGYTF. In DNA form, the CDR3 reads TGTGCCAGCAGCCCAGGAGTAGGCAGGGGGGACTATGGCTACACCTTC.

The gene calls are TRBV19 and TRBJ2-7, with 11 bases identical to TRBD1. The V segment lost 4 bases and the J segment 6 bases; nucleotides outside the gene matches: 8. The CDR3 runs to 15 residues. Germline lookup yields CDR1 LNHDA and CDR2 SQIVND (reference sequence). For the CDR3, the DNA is TGTGCCAGTAGTAGCCAAGGACAGGGGGCGTCCGAGCAGTACTTC. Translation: CASSSQGQGASEQYF.

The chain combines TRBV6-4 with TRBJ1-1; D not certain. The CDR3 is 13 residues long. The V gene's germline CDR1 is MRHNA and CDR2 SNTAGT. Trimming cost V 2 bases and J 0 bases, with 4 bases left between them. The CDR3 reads CASSDEMNTEAFF. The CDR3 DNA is TGTGCCAGCAGTGACGAGATGAACACTGAAGCTTTCTTT.